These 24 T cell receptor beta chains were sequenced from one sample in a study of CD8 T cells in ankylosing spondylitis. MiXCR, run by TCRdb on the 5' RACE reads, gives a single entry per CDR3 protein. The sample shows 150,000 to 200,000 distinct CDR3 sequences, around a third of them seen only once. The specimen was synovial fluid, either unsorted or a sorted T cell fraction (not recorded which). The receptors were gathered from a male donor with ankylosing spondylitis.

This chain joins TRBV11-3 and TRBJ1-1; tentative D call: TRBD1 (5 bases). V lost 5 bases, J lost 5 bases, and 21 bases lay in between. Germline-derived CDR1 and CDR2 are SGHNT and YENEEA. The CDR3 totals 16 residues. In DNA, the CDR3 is TGTGCCAGCAGCCCCCGATGGGCAGGGTTGAGGACTGAAGCTTTCTTT. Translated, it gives CASSPRWAGLRTEAFF.

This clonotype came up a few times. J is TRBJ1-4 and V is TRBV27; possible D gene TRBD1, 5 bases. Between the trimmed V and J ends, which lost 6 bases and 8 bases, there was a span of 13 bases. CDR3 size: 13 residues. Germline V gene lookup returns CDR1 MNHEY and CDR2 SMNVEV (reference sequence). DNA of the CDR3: TGTGCCAGCAGCCAAAGAAGGGGCGAAAAACTGTTTTTT. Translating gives CASSQRRGEKLFF.

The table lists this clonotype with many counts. Here the CDR3 DNA reads TGTGCCAGCAGCCGTGACAGGGGGAAGACCCAGTACTTC. Residues: CASSRDRGKTQYF. The chain is built from TRBV6-2 or TRBV6-3 and TRBJ2-5; 9 bases line up with TRBD1. The CDR3 contains 13 residues. The germline V gene encodes CDR1 MNHEY and CDR2 SVGEGT. V trimming: 6 bases; J trimming: 6 bases; junction bases outside the gene matches: 5.

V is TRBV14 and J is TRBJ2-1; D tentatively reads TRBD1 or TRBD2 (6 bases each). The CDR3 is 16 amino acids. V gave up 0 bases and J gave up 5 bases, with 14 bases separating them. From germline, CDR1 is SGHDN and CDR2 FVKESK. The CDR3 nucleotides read TGTGCCAGCAGCCAAGAAGGGGGACTCCCAAACAATGAGCAGTTCTTC. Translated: CASSQEGGLPNNEQFF.

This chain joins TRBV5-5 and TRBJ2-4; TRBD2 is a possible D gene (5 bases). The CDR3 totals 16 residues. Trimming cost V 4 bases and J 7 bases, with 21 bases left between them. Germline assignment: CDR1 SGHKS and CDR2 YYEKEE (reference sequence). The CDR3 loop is CASSTRQRSIGNIQYF. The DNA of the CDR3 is TGTGCCAGCAGCACTCGCCAGCGGTCCATTGGGAACATTCAGTACTTC.

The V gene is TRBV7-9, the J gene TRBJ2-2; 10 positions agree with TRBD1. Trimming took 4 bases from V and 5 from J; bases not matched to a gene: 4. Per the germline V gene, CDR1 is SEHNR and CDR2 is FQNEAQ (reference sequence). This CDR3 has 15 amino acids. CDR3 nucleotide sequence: TGTGCCAGCAGCTCCCCGGGACAGGGGACCGGGGAGCTGTTTTTT. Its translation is CASSSPGQGTGELFF.

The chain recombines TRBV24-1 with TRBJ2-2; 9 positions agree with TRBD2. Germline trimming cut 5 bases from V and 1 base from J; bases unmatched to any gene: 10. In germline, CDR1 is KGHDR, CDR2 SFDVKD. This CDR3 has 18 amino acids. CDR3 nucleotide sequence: TGTGCCACCAGTGGTCCAGACGGTAGCGGGGGGAACACCGGGGAGCTGTTTTTT. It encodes CATSGPDGSGGNTGELFF.

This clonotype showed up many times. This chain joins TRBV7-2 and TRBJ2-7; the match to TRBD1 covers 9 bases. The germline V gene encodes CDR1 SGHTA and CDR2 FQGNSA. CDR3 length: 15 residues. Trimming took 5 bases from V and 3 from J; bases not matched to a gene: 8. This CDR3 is CASSLGQGIYYEQYF. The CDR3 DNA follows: TGTGCCAGCAGCCTAGGACAGGGGATTTACTACGAGCAGTACTTC.

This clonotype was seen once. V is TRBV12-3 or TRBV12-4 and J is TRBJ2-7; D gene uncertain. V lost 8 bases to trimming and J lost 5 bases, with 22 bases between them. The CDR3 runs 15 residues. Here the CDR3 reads CASSLRTRVGHEQYF. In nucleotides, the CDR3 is TGTGCCAGCTCCCTTCGGACCCGGGTGGGCCACGAGCAGTACTTC.

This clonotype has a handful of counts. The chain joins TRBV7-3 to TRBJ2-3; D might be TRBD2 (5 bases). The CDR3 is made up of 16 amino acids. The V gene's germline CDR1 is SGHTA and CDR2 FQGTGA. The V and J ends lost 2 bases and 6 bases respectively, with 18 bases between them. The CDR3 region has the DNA TGTGCCAGCAGCTTAGAGGCTAATAGCGCGGACGATACGCAGTATTTT. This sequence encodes CASSLEANSADDTQYF.

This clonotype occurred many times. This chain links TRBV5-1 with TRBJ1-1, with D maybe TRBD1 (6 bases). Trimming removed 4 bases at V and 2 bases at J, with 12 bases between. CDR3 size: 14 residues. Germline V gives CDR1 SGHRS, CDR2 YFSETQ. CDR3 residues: CASSTRTANTEAFF. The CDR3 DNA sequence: TGCGCCAGCAGCACACGGACAGCCAACACTGAAGCTTTCTTT.

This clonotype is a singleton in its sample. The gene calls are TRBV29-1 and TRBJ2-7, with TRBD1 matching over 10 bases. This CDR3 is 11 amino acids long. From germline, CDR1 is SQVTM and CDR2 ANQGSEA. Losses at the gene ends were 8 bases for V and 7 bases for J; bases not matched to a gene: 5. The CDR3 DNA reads TGCAGCCTCGGACAGGGGGGGGAGCAGTACTTC. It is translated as CSLGQGGEQYF.

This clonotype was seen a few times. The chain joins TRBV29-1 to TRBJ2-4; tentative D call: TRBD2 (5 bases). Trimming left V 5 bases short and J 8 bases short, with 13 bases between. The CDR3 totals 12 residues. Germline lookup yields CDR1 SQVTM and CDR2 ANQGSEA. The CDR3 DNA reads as TGCAGCGTTAGGAGTACGCGGGACATTCAGTACTTC. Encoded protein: CSVRSTRDIQYF. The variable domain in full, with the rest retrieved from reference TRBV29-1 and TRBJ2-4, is SAVISQKPSRDICQRGTSLTIQCQVDSQVTMMFWYRQQPGQSLTLIATANQGSEATYESGFVIDKFPISRPNLTFSTLTVSNMSPEDSSIYLCSVRSTRDIQYFGAGTRLSVL.

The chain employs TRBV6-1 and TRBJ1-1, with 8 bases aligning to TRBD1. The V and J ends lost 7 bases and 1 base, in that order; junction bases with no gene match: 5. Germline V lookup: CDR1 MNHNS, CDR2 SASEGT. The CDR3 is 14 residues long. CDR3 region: CASTLQGGNTEAFF. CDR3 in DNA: TGTGCCAGCACCCTACAGGGGGGGAACACTGAAGCTTTCTTT.

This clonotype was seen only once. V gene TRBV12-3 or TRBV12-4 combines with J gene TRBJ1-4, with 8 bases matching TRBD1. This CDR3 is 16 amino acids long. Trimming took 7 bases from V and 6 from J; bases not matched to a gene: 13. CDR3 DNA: TGTGCCAGCACCTGGCAGGGGGCGCCGGTATATGAAAAACTGTTTTTT. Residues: CASTWQGAPVYEKLFF.

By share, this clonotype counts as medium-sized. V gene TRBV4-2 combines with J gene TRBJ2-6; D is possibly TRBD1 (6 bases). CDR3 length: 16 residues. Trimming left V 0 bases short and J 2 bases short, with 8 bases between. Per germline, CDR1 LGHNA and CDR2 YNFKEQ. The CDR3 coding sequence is TGTGCCAGCAGCCAAGATGGGGGCGCTGGGGCCAACGTCCTGACTTTC. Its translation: CASSQDGGAGANVLTF.

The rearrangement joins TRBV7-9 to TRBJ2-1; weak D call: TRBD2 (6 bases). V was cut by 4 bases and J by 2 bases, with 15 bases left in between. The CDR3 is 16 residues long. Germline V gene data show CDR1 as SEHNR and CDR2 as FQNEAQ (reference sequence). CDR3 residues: CASSYGLALTYNEQFF. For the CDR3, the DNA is TGTGCCAGCAGCTATGGGCTAGCGCTTACCTACAATGAGCAGTTCTTC.

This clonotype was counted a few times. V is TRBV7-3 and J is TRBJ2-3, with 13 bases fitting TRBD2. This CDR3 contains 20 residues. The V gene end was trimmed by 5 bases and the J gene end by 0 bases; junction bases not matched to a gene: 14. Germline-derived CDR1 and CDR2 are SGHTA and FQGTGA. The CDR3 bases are TGTGCCAGCAGCATTAAGACCGGGACTAGCGGGACATGGAGCACAGATACGCAGTATTTT. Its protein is CASSIKTGTSGTWSTDTQYF.

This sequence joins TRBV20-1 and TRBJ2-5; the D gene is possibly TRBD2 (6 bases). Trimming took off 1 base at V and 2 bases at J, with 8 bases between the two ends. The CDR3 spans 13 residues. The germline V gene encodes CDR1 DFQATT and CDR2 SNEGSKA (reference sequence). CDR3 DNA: TGCAGTGCTAGAGGGACTAAACAAGAGACCCAGTACTTC. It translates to CSARGTKQETQYF.

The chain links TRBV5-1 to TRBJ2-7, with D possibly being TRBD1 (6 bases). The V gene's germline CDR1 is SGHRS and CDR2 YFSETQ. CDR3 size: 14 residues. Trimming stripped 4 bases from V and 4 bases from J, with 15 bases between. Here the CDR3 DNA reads TGCGCCAGCAGCCCGGGACAAGTGAATTACGAGCAGTACTTC. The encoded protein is CASSPGQVNYEQYF.

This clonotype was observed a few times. CDR3 nucleotide sequence: TGCGCCAGCAGCCCCCGCTCGGGGGGCAGGGACACCATATATTTT. The encoded protein is CASSPRSGGRDTIYF. The V and J genes are TRBV5-1 and TRBJ1-3; D is possibly TRBD1 (6 bases). The CDR3 is 15 amino acids. Germline CDR1 is SGHRS and CDR2 is YFSETQ. Trimming cost V 4 bases and J 8 bases, with 19 bases left between them. Full variable domain (missing parts from reference TRBV5-1 and TRBJ1-3): KAGVTQTPRYLIKTRGQQVTLSCSPISGHRSVSWYQQTPGQGLQFLFEYFSETQRNKGNFPGRFSGRQFSNSRSEMNVSTLELGDSALYLCASSPRSGGRDTIYFGEGSWLTVV.

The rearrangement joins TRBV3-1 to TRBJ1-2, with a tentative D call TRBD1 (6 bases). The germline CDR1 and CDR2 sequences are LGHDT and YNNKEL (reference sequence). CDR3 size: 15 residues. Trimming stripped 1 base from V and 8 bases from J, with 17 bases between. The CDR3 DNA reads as TGTGCCAGCAGCCAAGGGAGACAGGTCCTTGGGGGCTACACCTTC. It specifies CASSQGRQVLGGYTF.

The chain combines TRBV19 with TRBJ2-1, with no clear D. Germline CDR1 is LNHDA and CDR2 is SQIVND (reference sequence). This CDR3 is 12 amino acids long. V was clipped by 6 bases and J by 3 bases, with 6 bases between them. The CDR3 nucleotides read TGTGCCAGTAGAGTCGACTACAATGAGCAGTTCTTC. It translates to CASRVDYNEQFF.

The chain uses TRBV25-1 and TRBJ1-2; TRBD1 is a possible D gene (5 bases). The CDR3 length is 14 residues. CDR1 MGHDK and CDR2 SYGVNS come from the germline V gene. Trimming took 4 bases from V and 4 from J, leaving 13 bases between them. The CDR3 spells CASSGTGRFYGYTF. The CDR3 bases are TGTGCCAGCAGTGGTACAGGAAGATTCTATGGCTACACCTTC.